One sample yielded the 16 T cell receptor beta chains listed below, sequenced in a study of cytomegalovirus exposure and HLA in healthy donors. Both 60 Vbeta primers and 13 Jbeta primers went into the PCR. Produced via immunoSEQ multiplex PCR; TCRdb's table is partial and in-frame only. The sample yields roughly 27,000 clones, about 62% seen once. The specimen sequenced was PBMCs. The receptors were sampled from a male donor in good health and CMV-seropositive.

The V and J genes are TRBV30 and TRBJ1-2; D not resolved. Trimming cost V 2 bases and J 8 bases, with 12 bases left between them. The CDR3 is made up of 12 amino acids. CDR1 and CDR2 (germline): GTSNPN, SVGIG (reference sequence). The CDR3 coding sequence is TGTGCCTGGAGTCGTCAAATAGAGGGCTACACCTTC. Translating it yields CAWSRQIEGYTF.

In DNA, the CDR3 is TGCGCCAGCAGCTTGGAATTCGCTAGCGGAAGCTCCTACGAGCAGTACTTC. It codes for CASSLEFASGSSYEQYF. The genes are TRBV5-1 and TRBJ2-7; 7 bases agree with TRBD2. Looked up from germline, CDR1 is SGHRS and CDR2 is YFSETQ. Trimming at V came to 0 bases and at J to 0 bases, leaving 9 bases not matched to a gene. This CDR3 is built from 17 residues. Based on the CDR3 plus reference TRBV5-1 and TRBJ2-7, the full variable domain is KAGVTQTPRYLIKTRGQQVTLSCSPISGHRSVSWYQQTPGQGLQFLFEYFSETQRNKGNFPGRFSGRQFSNSRSEMNVSTLELGDSALYLCASSLEFASGSSYEQYFGPGTRLTVT.

In this sample, this clone turned up many times. This chain connects TRBV5-6 to TRBJ1-1, with D maybe TRBD1 (5 bases). The CDR3 has 14 residues. The V end lost 1 base, the J end lost 8 bases, and 15 bases lay between the germline ends. The germline gives CDR1 SGHDT, CDR2 YYEEEE. The CDR3 DNA reads TGTGCCAGCAGCTTGCGTTTAAGTCGACAGGAAGCTTTCTTT. Translated: CASSLRLSRQEAFF.

The genes are TRBV30 and TRBJ2-1; D may be TRBD2 (6 bases). The V end lost 1 base, the J end lost 3 bases, and 19 bases lay between the germline ends. This CDR3 has 17 amino acids. From germline, CDR1 is GTSNPN and CDR2 SVGIG (reference sequence). Here the CDR3 reads CAWSEVGREVVYNEQFF. DNA of the CDR3: TGTGCCTGGAGTGAAGTAGGTAGGGAGGTGGTCTACAATGAGCAGTTCTTC.

The chain links TRBV7-6 to TRBJ1-2; no definite D call. Trimming removed 1 base at V and 8 bases at J, with 17 bases between. The CDR3 runs to 15 residues. From germline, CDR1 is SGHVS and CDR2 FNYEAQ. CDR3 in amino acids: CASSLGTDSYAGYTF. DNA for the CDR3: TGTGCCAGCAGCTTAGGGACTGATAGCTATGCGGGCTACACCTTC.

This clone ranks as medium-sized. Other nucleotide sequences from this sample produce the same CDR3. V usage is TRBV19 and J usage is TRBJ1-1; 9 nucleotides agree with TRBD1. Germline values: CDR1 LNHDA, CDR2 SQIVND (reference sequence). CDR3 length: 13 residues. With V trimmed by 4 bases and J by 5 bases, 2 bases remained unmatched. The CDR3 protein is CASSSDRGTEAFF. The CDR3 DNA reads TGTGCCAGTAGTAGTGACAGGGGGACTGAAGCTTTCTTT.

The V call is TRBV9, the J call TRBJ2-3; 8 bases are shared with TRBD1. CDR3 length: 16 residues. Per germline, CDR1 SGDLS and CDR2 YYNGEE. The V segment lost 3 bases and the J segment 3 bases; nucleotides outside the gene matches: 9. CDR3 DNA: TGTGCCAGCAGCGAGGACAGGGAAATTTGGACAGATACGCAGTATTTT. This gives the protein CASSEDREIWTDTQYF.

DNA for the CDR3: TGTGCCAGCAGCTTGGGCAGGGTGAACTATGGCTACACCTTC. Its translation: CASSLGRVNYGYTF. The chain has TRBV5-6 and TRBJ1-2, with D possibly TRBD1 on 5 matching bases. The CDR3 has 14 amino acids. Germline CDR1 reads SGHDT; CDR2 reads YYEEEE. V dropped 0 bases and J dropped 2 bases, with 8 bases sitting between them.

The rearrangement links TRBV7-3 to TRBJ1-1; D uncertain. Germline CDR1 SGHTA, CDR2 FQGTGA. V gave up 1 base and J gave up 0 bases, with 9 bases separating them. This CDR3 has 15 residues. CDR3 bases: TGTGCCAGCAGCTTAAATGCCGGGATGAACACTGAAGCTTTCTTT. The encoded protein is CASSLNAGMNTEAFF.

The sample holds one count of this clone. V is TRBV27 and J is TRBJ2-3; TRBD2 aligns across 13 bases. Germline V gene sequence: CDR1 MNHEY, CDR2 SMNVEV (reference sequence). V lost 1 base, J lost 3 bases, and 7 bases stayed unmatched. The CDR3 is 18 amino acids. CDR3 in amino acids: CASSLYRGTSGATDTQYF. The CDR3 DNA is TGTGCCAGCAGTTTATACCGTGGGACTAGCGGGGCGACAGATACGCAGTATTTT.

The rearrangement links TRBV19 to TRBJ1-1; D gene ambiguous. V lost 3 bases and J lost 1, with 9 bases in between. Germline V lookup: CDR1 LNHDA, CDR2 SQIVND (reference sequence). This CDR3 has 14 amino acids. The CDR3 DNA is TGTGCCAGTAGTATCCTCCCGAGGAACACTGAAGCTTTCTTT. Its translation is CASSILPRNTEAFF.

In its sample, this clone was seen a few times. The genes are TRBV5-1 and TRBJ2-3, with a possible D match to TRBD1 (5 bases). The CDR3 contains 16 residues. Germline V gene sequence: CDR1 SGHRS, CDR2 YFSETQ. Trimming stripped 0 bases from V and 0 bases from J, with 11 bases between. The CDR3 DNA follows: TGCGCCAGCAGCTTGGTTCGCAGGGCGAGCACAGATACGCAGTATTTT. Residues: CASSLVRRASTDTQYF.

V is TRBV11-2 and J is TRBJ2-7; 7 bases map to TRBD1. Germline values: CDR1 SGHAT, CDR2 FQNNGV. This CDR3 is 14 amino acids long. J was trimmed by 2 bases and V by 4 bases; bases with no gene match: 5. DNA of the CDR3: TGTGCCAGCAGCTCGGGACAGCGAACCTACGAGCAGTACTTC. Translating it yields CASSSGQRTYEQYF.

CDR3 loop: CASSPQGSGNTIYF. The CDR3 nucleotides read TGTGCCAGCTCACCACAGGGGTCTGGAAACACCATATATTTT. V gene TRBV18 combines with J gene TRBJ1-3, with D perhaps TRBD1 (5 bases). Deletions cut 1 base from V and 1 base from J, with 5 bases between. The CDR3 consists of 14 residues. Germline CDR1 is KGHSH and CDR2 is LQKENI.

V usage is TRBV19 and J usage is TRBJ2-1; possible D gene TRBD1, 6 bases. CDR1 and CDR2 from the germline V gene are LNHDA and SQIVND (reference sequence). Trimming left V 0 bases short and J 0 bases short, with 12 bases between. This CDR3 is built from 17 residues. The CDR3 region is CASSIDLGALSYNEQFF. The CDR3 nucleotides read TGTGCCAGTAGTATAGATCTGGGGGCCCTCTCCTACAATGAGCAGTTCTTC.

V gene TRBV5-4 combines with J gene TRBJ1-1, with TRBD1 as a possible D gene (6 bases). The CDR3 is 14 residues long. Germline V gene sequence: CDR1 SGHNT, CDR2 YYREEE (reference sequence). Between the trimmed V and J ends, which lost 0 bases and 1 base, there was a span of 7 bases. Written as DNA, the CDR3 is TGTGCCAGCAGCTTGGAGGACAGGAACACTGAAGCTTTCTTT. Translating gives CASSLEDRNTEAFF.